The source of this T cell receptor beta chain is a study of blood T cell repertoires in COVID-19. Overall study: Samples taken during acute and convalescent COVID-19 were collected in the United States, Italy and Spain. PBMCs, B-cell-depleted T cells, or T cells were the source of the cDNA or gDNA that made up the material.

In the original processing: Amplification with reference gene primers provided the estimates of nucleated cell counts. The data were produced by immunoSEQ multiplex PCR, yet TCRdb's version contains in-frame clones alone and is incomplete. V, J and clone size were drawn from that table, and D and trimming were deduced from the DNA. Of a few hundred thousand clones listed, over 65% are singletons. V lost 0 bases, J lost 1 base, and 6 bases lay in between. CDR1 and CDR2 from the germline V gene are LGHNA and YSLEER. The CDR3 is 14 amino acids. The rearrangement uses TRBV4-3 and TRBJ1-1; D is unresolved. Input material: peripheral blood. The receptor comes from a woman older than 75 with acute or convalescent COVID-19. The DNA of the CDR3 is TGCGCCAGCAGCCAAGAGGGCAGGAACACTGAAGCTTTCTTT. Translated: CASSQEGRNTEAFF.